This T cell receptor beta chain stems from a study of blood T cell repertoires in COVID-19. Overall study context: Sites in the United States, Italy and Spain provided acute and convalescent COVID-19 samples. Nucleic acid was either cDNA or gDNA, and it came from T cells, B-cell-depleted T cells, or PBMCs.

Original data processing: Nucleated cell number was recorded as an estimate derived from reference gene primer amplification. Only in-frame clones appear in the TCRdb table, and some are missing; sequencing was by immunoSEQ multiplex PCR. V and J calls and clone size are copied from that table; D and trimming were computed from the DNA. The sample yields approximately 200,000 clones, roughly 80% seen once. Sample: peripheral blood. This sequence was found in a man aged 55 to 70 with active or convalescent COVID-19.

The CDR3 nucleotides read TGTGCCAGCAGTTATTGGACACACAATCGGGAGACCCAGTACTTC. Encoded protein: CASSYWTHNRETQYF. The gene calls are TRBV6-5 and TRBJ2-5; tentatively, D is TRBD1 (5 bases). In germline, CDR1 is MNHEY, CDR2 SVGAGI. This CDR3 has 15 residues. Trimming removed 3 bases at V and 5 bases at J, with 16 bases between.